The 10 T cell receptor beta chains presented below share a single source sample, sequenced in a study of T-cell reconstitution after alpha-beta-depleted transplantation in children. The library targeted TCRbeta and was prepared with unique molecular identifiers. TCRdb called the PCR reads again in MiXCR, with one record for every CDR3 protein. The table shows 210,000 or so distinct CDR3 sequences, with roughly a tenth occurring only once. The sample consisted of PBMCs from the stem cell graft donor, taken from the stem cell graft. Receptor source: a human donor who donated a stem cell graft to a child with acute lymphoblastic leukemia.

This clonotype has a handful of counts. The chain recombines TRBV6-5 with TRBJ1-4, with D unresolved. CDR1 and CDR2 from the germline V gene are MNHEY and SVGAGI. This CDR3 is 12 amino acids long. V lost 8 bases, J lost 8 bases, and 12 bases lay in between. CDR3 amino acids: CASGPLLEKLFF. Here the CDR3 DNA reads TGTGCCAGCGGTCCCCTTCTGGAAAAACTGTTTTTT.

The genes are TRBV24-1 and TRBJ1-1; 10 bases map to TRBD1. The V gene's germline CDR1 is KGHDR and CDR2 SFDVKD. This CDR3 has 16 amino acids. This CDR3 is CGASDSDRGEVTEAFF. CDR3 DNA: TGTGGGGCCAGTGATTCGGACAGGGGGGAAGTGACTGAAGCTTTCTTT.

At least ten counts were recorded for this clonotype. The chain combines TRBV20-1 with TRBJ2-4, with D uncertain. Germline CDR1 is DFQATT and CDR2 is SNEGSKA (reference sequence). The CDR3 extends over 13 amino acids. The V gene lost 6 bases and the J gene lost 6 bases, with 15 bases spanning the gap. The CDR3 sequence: CSATPDKGNIQYF. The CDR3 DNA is TGCAGTGCCACCCCGGATAAGGGAAACATTCAGTACTTC.

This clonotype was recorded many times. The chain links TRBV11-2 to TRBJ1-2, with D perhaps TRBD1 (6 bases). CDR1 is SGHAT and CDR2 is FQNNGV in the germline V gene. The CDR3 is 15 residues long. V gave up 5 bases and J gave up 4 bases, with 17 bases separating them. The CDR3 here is CASSHSVGGTYGYTF. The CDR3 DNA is TGTGCCAGCAGCCATTCAGTGGGGGGCACCTATGGCTACACCTTC.

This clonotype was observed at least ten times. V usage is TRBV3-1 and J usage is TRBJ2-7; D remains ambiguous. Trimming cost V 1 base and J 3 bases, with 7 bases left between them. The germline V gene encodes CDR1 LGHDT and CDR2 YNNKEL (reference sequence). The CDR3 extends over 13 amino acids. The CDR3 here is CASSQGSSYEQYF. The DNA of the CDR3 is TGTGCCAGCAGCCAAGGGTCCAGCTACGAGCAGTACTTC.

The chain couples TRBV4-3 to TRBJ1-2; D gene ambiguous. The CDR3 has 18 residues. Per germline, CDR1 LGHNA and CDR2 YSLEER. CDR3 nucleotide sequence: TGCGAAAGCAGCCAAGCCGCCGCGCAGGAAGATTTAATCTATGGCTACACCTTC. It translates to CESSQAAAQEDLIYGYTF.

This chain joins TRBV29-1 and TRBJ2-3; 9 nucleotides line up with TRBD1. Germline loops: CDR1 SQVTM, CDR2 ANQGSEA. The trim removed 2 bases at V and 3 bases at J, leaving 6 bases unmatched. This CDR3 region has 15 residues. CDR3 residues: CSVEPTDRGTDTQYF. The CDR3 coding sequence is TGCAGCGTTGAACCGACGGACAGGGGAACAGATACGCAGTATTTT.

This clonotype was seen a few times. CDR3 region: CASRTGVSGNTIYF. The CDR3 coding sequence is TGTGCCAGCAGGACAGGGGTCTCTGGAAACACCATATATTTT. The chain recombines TRBV27 with TRBJ1-3, with TRBD1 matching 8 bases. V was clipped by 6 bases and J by 0 bases; unmatched bases: 1. The CDR3 spans 14 residues. Germline CDR1 is MNHEY and CDR2 is SMNVEV (reference sequence).

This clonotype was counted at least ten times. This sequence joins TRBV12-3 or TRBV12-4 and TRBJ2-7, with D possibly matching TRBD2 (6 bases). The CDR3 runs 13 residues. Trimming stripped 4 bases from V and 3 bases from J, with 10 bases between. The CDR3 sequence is CASSSGTGYEQYF. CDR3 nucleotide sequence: TGTGCCAGCAGTTCGGGGACTGGCTACGAGCAGTACTTC.

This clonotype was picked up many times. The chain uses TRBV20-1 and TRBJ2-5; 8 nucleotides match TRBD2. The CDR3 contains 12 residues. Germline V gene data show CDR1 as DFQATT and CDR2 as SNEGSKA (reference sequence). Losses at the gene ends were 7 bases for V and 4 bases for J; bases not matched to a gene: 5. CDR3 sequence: CSGGGLGETQYF. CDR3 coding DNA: TGCAGTGGGGGGGGACTAGGAGAGACCCAGTACTTC.